This is a list of T cell receptor beta chains from one sample in a study. TCRdb analysed the RT-PCR reads with MiXCR anew, one entry per CDR3 protein. The table includes around 700,000 distinct CDR3 sequences, about 14% detected once. Specimen: memory CD4+ T cells from blood. The receptors here all came from a female donor in good health, serving as a healthy control. Both conserved end residues are part of each CDR3.

v_call	j_call	cdr3_aa
TRBV6-1	TRBJ2-7	CASSESRTREQYF
TRBV4-2	TRBJ2-1	CASSQKSDSARGAEQFF
TRBV27	TRBJ2-7	CASSEKGVGLGQYF
TRBV15	TRBJ2-7	CATSRDAGQRYF
TRBV10-3	TRBJ2-1	CAISDQDSAREDEQFF
TRBV7-2	TRBJ2-6	CASRSGSSGANVLTF
TRBV12-3/TRBV12-4	TRBJ1-5	CASSEARGVASNQPQHF
TRBV29-1	TRBJ2-7	CSVASGDPHEQYF
TRBV5-6	TRBJ2-5	CASSETGESQETQYF
TRBV7-2	TRBJ2-2	CASSLVYGTTGELFF
TRBV12-3/TRBV12-4	TRBJ2-5	CASSPPGLEETQYF
TRBV7-2	TRBJ1-2	CASSSRGNYGYTF
TRBV6-5	TRBJ2-2	CASSRRIRRLAGVSGELFF
TRBV6-1	TRBJ2-2	CASKGGGELFF
TRBV29-1	TRBJ2-6	CSVEGQAGANVLTF
TRBV5-1	TRBJ1-2	CASSFGQGEAGYTF
TRBV6-1	TRBJ1-2	CASREGTAIDGYTF
TRBV5-6	TRBJ2-1	CASSSQGTNEQFF
TRBV18	TRBJ2-1	CASSPSAPRINEQFF
TRBV5-5	TRBJ2-3	CASSRDSLSTDTQYF
TRBV24-1	TRBJ2-1	CATSDTQASSYNEQFF
TRBV28	TRBJ2-2	CASSTGAGTGELFF
TRBV20-1	TRBJ1-5	CSASAGLGQPQHF
TRBV5-1	TRBJ2-3	CASSLVRGRLTDTQYF
TRBV6-1	TRBJ1-2	CASSATGGIHGYTF
TRBV28	TRBJ1-1	CASDGNTEAFF
TRBV30	TRBJ2-1	CAWSGDSSIEQFF
TRBV5-1	TRBJ2-2	CASSTNAGSGELFF
TRBV7-2	TRBJ2-7	CASSLKRTYEQYF
TRBV20-1	TRBJ1-1	CSAPSGVNTEAFF
TRBV5-6	TRBJ2-7	CASSLSYGEQYF